This T cell receptor beta chain was retrieved from a study of cytomegalovirus exposure and HLA in healthy donors. Turning to the study itself: There were about 85 million unique TCRs (from HLA-typed donors) in an early data release.

Study-wide points: Earlier analysis found most TCR beta V segments productive about 87% or about 30% of the time. Researchers reported in a later analysis that a missense DCLRE1C variant was tied to TCR beta V- and J-gene trimming.

Primers included in the PCR were 60 Vbeta and 13 Jbeta primers. Only in-frame clones appear in the TCRdb table, and some are missing; sequencing was by immunoSEQ multiplex PCR. The repertoire includes some 170,000 clones, about four fifths of them detected once, and about 2.6% sits in the top ten. The CDR3 sequence is 14 residues long. The germline CDR1 and CDR2 sequences are SGDLS and YYNGEE. V shed 3 bases and J shed 4 bases, with 10 bases lying between them. Comments on this clone: The antigen remains unidentified.

This sequence was found in a female donor in good health and CMV-seronegative. The chain has TRBV9 and TRBJ2-2; D possibly corresponds to TRBD2 (6 bases). Material: PBMCs. The CDR3 protein is CASSGGEVTGELFF. CDR3 DNA: TGTGCCAGCAGCGGGGGGGAAGTCACCGGGGAGCTGTTTTTT.